The sequence of this TCR beta chain was determined in a study of cytotoxic CD8 clonotypes in ibrutinib-treated CLL. Findings and limits, study-wide: Contraction or stability on treatment characterized the public clonotypes, which were uncommon.

Remarks on this clone: Its target is unknown.

Only in-frame clones appear in the TCRdb table, and some are missing; sequencing was by immunoSEQ multiplex PCR. The sample contains about 160,000 clones, about 80% of which appear only once. The CDR3 spans 14 residues. V shed 2 bases and J shed 7 bases, with 11 bases lying between them. Germline V lookup: CDR1 MNHEY, CDR2 SVGAGI. This clonotype was obtained from a human donor with chronic lymphocytic leukemia. The chain uses TRBV6-5 and TRBJ2-2; D gene unclear. Source: PBMCs, taken after 12 months of ibrutinib treatment. The CDR3 spells CASSYPGLGGELFF. CDR3 bases: TGTGCCAGCAGTTACCCGGGTTTGGGCGGGGAGCTGTTTTTT.